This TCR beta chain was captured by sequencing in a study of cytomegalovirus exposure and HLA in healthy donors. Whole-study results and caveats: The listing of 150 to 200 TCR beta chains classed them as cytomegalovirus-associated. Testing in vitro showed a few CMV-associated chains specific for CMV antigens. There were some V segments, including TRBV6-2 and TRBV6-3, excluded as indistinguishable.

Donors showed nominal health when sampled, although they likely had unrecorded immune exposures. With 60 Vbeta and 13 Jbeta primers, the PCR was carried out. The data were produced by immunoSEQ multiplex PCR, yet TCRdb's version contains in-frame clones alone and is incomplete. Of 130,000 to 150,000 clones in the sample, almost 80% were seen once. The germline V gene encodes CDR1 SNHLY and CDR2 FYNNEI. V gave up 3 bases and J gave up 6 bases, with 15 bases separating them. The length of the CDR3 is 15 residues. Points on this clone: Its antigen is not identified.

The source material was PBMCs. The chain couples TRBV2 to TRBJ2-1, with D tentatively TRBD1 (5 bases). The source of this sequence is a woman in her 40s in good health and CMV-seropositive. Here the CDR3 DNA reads TGTGCCAGCAGTGACGGCGGACAAATATCCAATGAGCAGTTCTTC. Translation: CASSDGGQISNEQFF.